A selection of T cell receptor beta chains follows, all from one sample in a study of CD8 T cells in ankylosing spondylitis. TCRdb fed the 5' RACE reads into MiXCR, producing one record per CDR3 protein. The sample holds 150,000 to 200,000 distinct CDR3 sequences, about 13% seen once. The sample comprised blood, either unsorted or a sorted T cell fraction (not recorded which). These receptors originate from a male donor with ankylosing spondylitis or in good health (not recorded which). Both conserved end residues are part of each CDR3. The D gene is left open where the match is weak. Size tells how often a clone was seen (once, few, many) or the class of an expanded clone, and some rows leave it out.

>many|TRBD1|TRBJ1-6|TRBV7-9
TGTGCCAGCAGCGTCCCGGGACAGGGGGCGGGCTCACCCCTCCACTTT
CASSVPGQGAGSPLHF
>.|.|TRBJ1-2|TRBV12-3/TRBV12-4
TGTGCCAGCACTACCGGGCAGGCAGCCTATGGCTACACCTTC
CASTTGQAAYGYTF
>few|.|TRBJ1-1|TRBV19
TGTGCCAGTACAGGGCAGGGGATGAACACTGAAGCTTTCTTT
CASTGQGMNTEAFF
>many|.|TRBJ1-1|TRBV4-1
TGCGCCAGCAGCCAAGATTTCCTCGGGGCTTTCTTT
CASSQDFLGAFF
>.|.|TRBJ2-5|TRBV27
TGTGCCAGCAGTGGGACGGAGGGGAAGACCCAGTACTTC
CASSGTEGKTQYF
>.|.|TRBJ2-1|TRBV28
TGTGCCTCTACACCTGGGGCGTCCGATGAGCAGTTCTTC
CASTPGASDEQFF
>.|TRBD2|TRBJ2-1|TRBV27
TGTGCCAGCAGTATTTCACCTCTAGCGGGAGAGGCGGAGCAGTTCTTC
CASSISPLAGEAEQFF
>few|TRBD2|TRBJ2-1|TRBV4-1
TGCGCCAGCAGCCTTTGGACTAGCGGGGGCACCTACAATGAGCAGTTCTTC
CASSLWTSGGTYNEQFF
>.|TRBD1|TRBJ2-2|TRBV9
TGTGCCAGCAGCGTAACAGGGGGCTTAAACACCGGGGAGCTGTTTTTT
CASSVTGGLNTGELFF
>.|TRBD1|TRBJ1-4|TRBV12-3/TRBV12-4
TGTGCCAGCAGCCCGGGACAGCTCACTGAAAAACTGTTTTTT
CASSPGQLTEKLFF
>.|.|TRBJ2-3|TRBV7-9
TGTGCCAGCAGCCCCGGGGACGGCAGGCAGTATTTT
CASSPGDGRQYF
>.|TRBD2|TRBJ2-1|TRBV10-2
TGCGCCAGCGGGGTGGGGGAGGGATACAATGAGCAGTTCTTC
CASGVGEGYNEQFF
>.|TRBD2|TRBJ2-7|TRBV5-1
TGCGCCAGCAGCTTGGCAGCGGGGCCATCCTACGAGCAGTACTTC
CASSLAAGPSYEQYF
>.|TRBD1|TRBJ1-1|TRBV5-1
TGCGCCAGCAGCCCGGGAGAGACAGGGCTATCAATGAACACTGAAGCTTTCTTT
CASSPGETGLSMNTEAFF
>.|.|TRBJ1-2|TRBV29-1
TGCAGCGTTGCCACAGATAACTATGGCTACACCTTC
CSVATDNYGYTF
>.|.|TRBJ1-2|TRBV7-2
TGTGCCAGCAGCTTACAAAAGCTCCTTAACTATGGCTACACCTTC
CASSLQKLLNYGYTF
>few|.|TRBJ1-1|TRBV10-3
TGTGCCATCACCCGAAGACAGCCCGTTGGGGACACTGAAGCTTTCTTT
CAITRRQPVGDTEAFF
>few|TRBD2|TRBJ2-5|TRBV12-3/TRBV12-4
TGTGCCATCAGTTTTCTAGGAACTAGCGGGGGGGCCACAGAGACCCAGTACTTC
CAISFLGTSGGATETQYF
>few|.|TRBJ1-4|TRBV20-1
TGCAGTGCTCTTCCCCCGGGGCAAGCCCGACTGTTTTTT
CSALPPGQARLFF
>.|.|TRBJ2-2|TRBV11-2
TGTGCCAGCAGCTTAGATGGTTTAAGAGGAGCGAACACCGGGGAGCTGTTTTTT
CASSLDGLRGANTGELFF
>.|.|TRBJ1-4|TRBV12-3/TRBV12-4
TGTGCCAGCACCGACCGCCCAGGGGAAACTAATGAAAAACTGTTTTTT
CASTDRPGETNEKLFF
>few|.|TRBJ2-3|TRBV7-8
TGTGCCAGCAGCCTACTACTAGGGGGGGCAGATACGCAGTATTTT
CASSLLLGGADTQYF
>few|.|TRBJ2-7|TRBV7-9
TGTGCCAGCAGCCCGGACCTAGCATCCGAGCAGTACTTC
CASSPDLASEQYF
>.|.|TRBJ2-3|TRBV6-4
TGTGCCAGCAGTGACGCTGGGGGGCAGACAGATACGCAGTATTTT
CASSDAGGQTDTQYF
>.|TRBD2|TRBJ2-1|TRBV6-4
TGTGCCAGTGGGGGGGGAGAAAGAGATGAGCAGTTCTTC
CASGGGERDEQFF
>.|.|TRBJ2-7|TRBV28
TGTGCCAGCAGTCCCCTCGAGAGAGGAGACGAGCAGTACTTC
CASSPLERGDEQYF
>.|.|TRBJ1-5|TRBV11-2
TGTGCCAGCGCCTTGGACTCTTTGAGCAATCAGCCCCAGCATTTT
CASALDSLSNQPQHF
>few|.|TRBJ2-1|TRBV5-6
TGTGCCAGCAGCGCCCGCATGGGAGAAGACTTC
CASSARMGEDF
>.|.|TRBJ2-1|TRBV6-1
TGTGCCAGCACCGAGGCACTGTCTGGCGGAAATGAGCAGTTCTTC
CASTEALSGGNEQFF
>.|.|TRBJ2-3|TRBV4-2
TGTGCCAGCAGCGAAGGGCAGGGCATGGTGGATACGCAGTATTTT
CASSEGQGMVDTQYF
>few|TRBD2|TRBJ2-5|TRBV11-2
TGTGCCAGCAGCTTCGGCGGGGGGGCATCAGAGACCCAGTACTTC
CASSFGGGASETQYF
>few|.|TRBJ2-3|TRBV20-1
TGCAGTGCCCCTGCCCTAGGGGACACAGATACGCAGTATTTT
CSAPALGDTDTQYF
>few|.|TRBJ2-1|TRBV7-2
TGTGCCAGCAGCTTAGTTGGGGGGCAATTCGATGAGCAGTTCTTC
CASSLVGGQFDEQFF
>.|TRBD2|TRBJ2-1|TRBV3-1
TGTGCCAGCAGCCCCCTGGATAGCGGGGTTTACAATGAGCAGTTCTTC
CASSPLDSGVYNEQFF
>few|.|TRBJ2-7|TRBV4-1
TGCGCCAGCAGCCAAGTGATCTTATCCTACGAGCAGTACTTC
CASSQVILSYEQYF
>few|TRBD1|TRBJ1-1|TRBV10-1
TGCGCCAGCTCCAGTGGACAGGGGACGGACACTGAAGCTTTCTTT
CASSSGQGTDTEAFF
>few|.|TRBJ2-5|TRBV4-1
TGCGCCAGCAGCCAGAGGGGGGGGCTATTGGGAGAGACCCAGTACTTC
CASSQRGGLLGETQYF
>few|.|TRBJ2-3|TRBV3-1
TGTGCCAGCAGCCAAGAGGGGGGTGGGAGCACAGATACGCAGTATTTT
CASSQEGGGSTDTQYF
>.|TRBD2|TRBJ2-6|TRBV13
TGTGCCAGCAGCTTTTCGGGACTAGCGGGGAAATGGTCTGGGGCCAACGTCCTGACTTTC
CASSFSGLAGKWSGANVLTF
>once|.|TRBJ1-1|TRBV7-9
TGTGCCAGCTCGAGGGGATCCACTGAAGCTTTCTTT
CASSRGSTEAFF
>.|.|TRBJ2-1|TRBV6-5
TGTGCCAGCAGTTCCAGGAATGATGTGTACAATGAGCAGTTCTTC
CASSSRNDVYNEQFF
>.|TRBD1|TRBJ2-3|TRBV12-3/TRBV12-4
TGTGCCAGTGGGACAGGGGGCACAGATACGCAGTATTTT
CASGTGGTDTQYF
>.|.|TRBJ1-1|TRBV2
TGTGCCAGCAGTGAATCGAACGGTTACACTGAAGCTTTCTTT
CASSESNGYTEAFF
>.|TRBD2|TRBJ2-1|TRBV15
TGTGCCACCAGCAGAACAAGCGGGGGGGCCAATGAGCAGTTCTTC
CATSRTSGGANEQFF
>.|.|TRBJ1-5|TRBV27
TGTGCCAGCAGTGGGACGGCTTTGGTTCTGCCCCAGCATTTT
CASSGTALVLPQHF
>.|.|TRBJ1-1|TRBV5-1
TGCGCCAGCAGCTTGGGTCCAACACAGGGTAAAACTGAAGCTTTCTTT
CASSLGPTQGKTEAFF
>.|.|TRBJ2-7|TRBV5-6
TGTGCCAGCAGCTTTTCGAGCGTATCCTACGAGCAGTACTTC
CASSFSSVSYEQYF
>.|.|TRBJ2-1|TRBV6-1
TGTGCCAGCAGTCCGGACTTTAGCTCCTACAATGAGCAGTTCTTC
CASSPDFSSYNEQFF
>few|.|TRBJ2-7|TRBV6-1
TGTGCCAGCAGTGAGCACGGCACCTACGAGCAGTACTTC
CASSEHGTYEQYF
>many|.|TRBJ2-6|TRBV4-2
TGTGCCAGCAGCCAAGAGGAGACTGCTGGGGCCAACGTCCTGACTTTC
CASSQEETAGANVLTF
>few|TRBD2|TRBJ2-5|TRBV4-1
TGCGCCAGCAGTCCTAGCGGACTAGCGGGAGGGCCGGAGACCCAGTACTTC
CASSPSGLAGGPETQYF
>many|TRBD1|TRBJ1-2|TRBV9
TGTGCCAGCAGCCCGACAGGGCCTGGCTACACCTTC
CASSPTGPGYTF